This paragraph covers one T cell receptor beta chain sequence. The target antigen is unknown. This record belongs to a study of vaccination and CD4 T cells after COVID-19. Study-level information: Post-COVID draws followed diagnosis by a median around 100 days (range 35 to 161).

The CDR3 is 13 residues long. After removal of 7 bases from V and 6 bases from J, the junction contained 4 bases not matched to a gene. Germline V CDR1 and CDR2: SEHNR, FQNEAQ (reference sequence). The Oncomine TCR Beta short-read assay generated sequence data from the DNA of cultured CD4+ T cells. TCRdb processed the PCR reads anew with MiXCR; each CDR3 protein has one entry. The sample lists about 25,000 distinct CDR3 sequences, around two fifths occurring once. Treatment noted: 10-day PBMC culture with coronavirus spike peptide pools or control peptides (ViraFEST assay). General study findings and limits: Reactive clone data from convalescent patients indicated a median of approximately 90% appearing only post-vaccination.

The chain employs TRBV7-9 and TRBJ2-7, with TRBD1 identical over 12 bases. Sequencing was performed on CD4+ T cells from blood, cultured in vitro. This clonotype originated in a human donor who had recovered from COVID-19. The CDR3 reads CASMWDRGREQYF. In nucleotides, the CDR3 is TGTGCCAGCATGTGGGACAGGGGGCGCGAGCAGTACTTC.